A single sample gave rise to the 8 T cell receptor beta chains below, sequenced in a study. Adaptor-ligated barcode primers were used to amplify TRBV12-4/TRBJ1-2 clonotypes. TCRdb independently ran MiXCR on the multiplex PCR reads; one entry per CDR3 protein. Of hundreds of distinct CDR3 sequences listed, about 6.8% are singletons. Cells sorted as Tregs were CD4+, CD25+ and CD127-/low. The sequenced sample consisted of tumor-infiltrating Tregs sorted from the breast tumor. The receptors were gathered from a female donor with breast cancer.

This clonotype is large in the sample. This chain uses TRBV12-3 or TRBV12-4 with TRBJ1-2; D not certain. With 5 bases removed from V and 7 bases from J, the gap between germline ends came to 8 bases. This CDR3 spans 11 amino acids. In DNA, the CDR3 is TGTGCCAGCAGTGAGGGATTTGGCTACACCTTC. Its protein is CASSEGFGYTF.

By share, this clonotype counts as hyperexpanded. The V call is TRBV12-3 or TRBV12-4, the J call TRBJ1-2; D call uncertain. V lost 5 bases, J lost 8 bases, and 6 bases lay in between. The CDR3 is made up of 10 amino acids. The CDR3 loop reads CASSLGGYTF. The DNA of the CDR3 is TGTGCCAGCAGTCTCGGAGGCTACACCTTC.

This clonotype is labeled large. The V and J genes are TRBV12-3 or TRBV12-4 and TRBJ1-2; tentatively, D is TRBD1 (5 bases). CDR3 size: 16 residues. V was pared by 5 bases and J by 9 bases, with 25 bases between. Here the CDR3 DNA reads TGTGCCAGCAGTCCCCGAGGGGAGGGTGGGGTAAAGAGCTACACCTTC. It specifies CASSPRGEGGVKSYTF.

Sample share makes this clonotype large. The chain combines TRBV12-3 or TRBV12-4 with TRBJ1-2; D is unclear. Trimming left V 4 bases short and J 3 bases short, with 9 bases between. This CDR3 contains 13 residues. The CDR3 sequence: CASSSGPDYGYTF. In DNA form, the CDR3 reads TGTGCCAGCAGTTCCGGGCCAGACTATGGCTACACCTTC.

This clonotype rates as medium-sized. This rearrangement joins TRBV12-3 or TRBV12-4 to TRBJ1-2; D perhaps matches TRBD1 (5 bases). Trimming took off 2 bases at V and 6 bases at J, with 10 bases between the two ends. This CDR3 has 13 residues. The CDR3 sequence is CASSLFQGDGYTF. The DNA for the CDR3 is TGTGCCAGCAGTTTATTCCAGGGCGATGGCTACACCTTC.

By sample share, this clonotype is medium-sized. The chain uses TRBV12-3 or TRBV12-4 and TRBJ1-2, with D tentatively TRBD1 (5 bases). V shed 5 bases and J shed 4 bases, with 17 bases lying between them. This CDR3 has 15 amino acids. The CDR3, as DNA: TGTGCCAGCAGTCAGTCCGGGACGTCGACCTATGGCTACACCTTC. This gives the protein CASSQSGTSTYGYTF.

This clonotype is large in the sample. V gene TRBV12-3 or TRBV12-4 combines with J gene TRBJ1-2; TRBD1 might be the D (6 bases). V lost 0 bases, J lost 4 bases, and 15 bases lay in between. The CDR3 is 16 amino acids. CDR3 DNA sequence: TGTGCCAGCAGTTTAGCGCCGGACAGCCCGTTCTATGGCTACACCTTC. Encoded protein: CASSLAPDSPFYGYTF.

The gene calls are TRBV12-3 or TRBV12-4 and TRBJ1-2; 8 bases map to TRBD1. J lost 4 bases, V lost 5 bases, and 12 bases had no gene match. This CDR3 region has 16 residues. The CDR3 DNA follows: TGTGCCAGCAGTCCCTTTTGGACAGGGCAACTCTATGGCTACACCTTC. Its translation: CASSPFWTGQLYGYTF.